This T cell receptor (beta chain) was profiled in a study of cytomegalovirus exposure and HLA in healthy donors. Study observations and caveats: Presence/absence analyses assumed roughly uniform sequencing depth across donors, which may not hold. DRB1 had the most TCR associations and HLA-C the fewest, a later analysis found, with rates varying by HLA locus. About 87% or about 30% of the time was how often most TCR beta V segments were productive, according to an earlier analysis. 87-base-pair reads could not separate some V segments, including TRBV6-2 and TRBV6-3.

Losses at the gene ends were 6 bases for V and 15 bases for J; bases not matched to a gene: 15. This CDR3 is built from 14 residues. Germline V gives CDR1 SNHLY, CDR2 FYNNEI. This clone came up once. Its antigen is unidentified. 13 Jbeta primers and 60 Vbeta primers were used for the PCR. Clones were sequenced by immunoSEQ multiplex PCR, and TCRdb holds only the in-frame ones, with some missing. The sample has 150,000 to 200,000 clones, about 85% seen once. Sequencing used PBMCs. The receptor's source is a girl aged 10-17 years in good health and CMV-seropositive. The V and J genes are TRBV2 and TRBJ2-1; TRBD2 agrees at 9 bases. As DNA, the CDR3 is TGTGCCAGCAGCCGGACTAGCGTCTCTACGGTTTGGTTCTTC. Protein sequence: CASSRTSVSTVWFF. Supplemented by reference TRBV2 and TRBJ2-1, the full variable domain reads EPEVTQTPSHQVTQMGQEVILRCVPISNHLYFYWYRQILGQKVEFLVSFYNNEISEKSEIFDDQFSVERPDGSNFTLKIRSTKLEDSAMYFCASSRTSVSTVWFFGPGTRLTVL.